This T cell receptor (beta chain) was recorded in a study of shared clonotypes between healthy human individuals. General study results and limits: Among a handful of donors, roughly 5% of naive CD4 clonotypes were found in common.

The assay was immunoSEQ multiplex PCR, and TCRdb's table has in-frame clones only and misses some. The sample includes some 1.1 million clones, about 72% of them seen just once. In germline, CDR1 is LNHDA, CDR2 SQIVND (reference sequence). V trimming: 5 bases; J trimming: 5 bases; junction bases outside the gene matches: 5. The CDR3 is 13 residues long. This clone was observed a handful of times. The antigen remains undetermined. This clonotype was obtained from a young man in good health. Some clones in this sample may be carry-over from other donors' samples. The sequenced material came from memory CD4+ T cells from PBMCs. Subset specified: CD45RA-negative fraction. V is TRBV19 and J is TRBJ1-1; 7 nucleotides agree with TRBD1. The CDR3 DNA sequence: TGTGCCAGTAGTCGACAGGGTCGGACTGAAGCTTTCTTT. It translates to CASSRQGRTEAFF.